This is a list of T cell receptor beta chains from one sample in a study of blood T cell repertoires in COVID-19. Profiling relied on immunoSEQ multiplex PCR, and the TCRdb table lists in-frame clones only, not all of them. The sample has more than 75,000 clones, over 75% seen once. Sequences were obtained from peripheral blood. These receptors were taken from a woman older than 75 with active or convalescent COVID-19. CDR3s include the opening cysteine and the closing phenylalanine or tryptophan. D genes are given only for firm matches. Clone sizes are given selectively: once, few, many, or a class where the clone is expanded.

clone size,J gene,D gene,V gene,CDR3 protein,CDR3 DNA
NA,TRBJ2-7,TRBD2,TRBV4-3,CASSQVTSGSDEQYF,TGCGCCAGCAGCCAAGTGACTAGCGGGAGTGACGAGCAGTACTTC
NA,TRBJ2-5,TRBD1,TRBV7-2,CASSSQGAAHQETQYF,TGTGCCAGCAGTTCTCAGGGGGCAGCCCACCAAGAGACCCAGTACTTC
NA,TRBJ1-2,NA,TRBV30,CAWNRQGDYGYTF,TGTGCCTGGAATCGTCAGGGCGACTATGGCTACACCTTC
NA,TRBJ1-6,TRBD1,TRBV7-2,CASSLGQGNNSPLHF,TGTGCCAGCAGCTTAGGACAGGGGAATAATTCACCCCTCCACTTT
NA,TRBJ1-6,NA,TRBV27,CASMTDSYNSPLHF,TGTGCCAGCATGACAGACTCCTATAATTCACCCCTCCACTTT
few,TRBJ2-7,NA,TRBV7-2,CASSLGGGTYEQYF,TGTGCCAGCAGCTTAGGGGGAGGAACCTACGAGCAGTACTTC
NA,TRBJ2-3,TRBD2,TRBV28,CASSFIAGGDTDTQYF,TGTGCCAGCAGTTTTATAGCGGGGGGGGACACAGATACGCAGTATTTT
NA,TRBJ2-7,TRBD2,TRBV11-2,CASSLTSFSSGSLYEQYF,TGTGCCAGCAGCTTAACGTCGTTTTCAAGCGGGAGCCTTTACGAGCAGTACTTC
NA,TRBJ1-2,NA,TRBV6-6,CASRNTPYGYTF,TGTGCCAGCAGGAACACCCCTTATGGCTACACCTTC
NA,TRBJ1-3,TRBD1,TRBV7-2,CASSWGQVDSGNTIYF,TGTGCCAGCAGTTGGGGACAGGTCGACTCTGGAAACACCATATATTTT
NA,TRBJ1-4,NA,TRBV5-1,CASSSGTFDEKLFF,TGCGCCAGCAGCTCCGGGACTTTTGATGAAAAACTGTTTTTT
few,TRBJ2-2,NA,TRBV27,CASSLTNVDGELFF,TGTGCCAGCAGTTTAACTAACGTTGACGGGGAGCTGTTTTTT
few,TRBJ2-6,NA,TRBV4-2,CASSQDTTGSGANVLTF,TGTGCCAGCAGCCAAGACACTACAGGGTCTGGGGCCAACGTCCTGACTTTC
NA,TRBJ1-3,TRBD1,TRBV5-1,CASSIGQGGTIYF,TGCGCCAGCAGCATCGGACAGGGCGGCACCATATATTTT
NA,TRBJ2-3,NA,TRBV4-1,CASSQEGASGDTQYF,TGCGCCAGCAGCCAAGAAGGGGCTAGTGGAGATACGCAGTATTTT
once,TRBJ2-2,NA,TRBV11-3,CASSLTGGSGELFF,TGTGCCAGCAGCTTAACGGGGGGCTCTGGGGAGCTGTTTTTT
NA,TRBJ1-3,TRBD1,TRBV19,CASSWGQSSGNTIYF,TGTGCCAGTAGTTGGGGACAGTCCTCTGGAAACACCATATATTTT
NA,TRBJ1-6,TRBD1,TRBV4-3,CASSRQQGEYNSPLHF,TGCGCCAGCAGCCGACAGCAGGGGGAATATAATTCACCCCTCCACTTT
few,TRBJ1-5,TRBD1,TRBV2,CASSFDRVSNQPQHF,TGTGCCAGCAGCTTTGACAGGGTAAGCAATCAGCCCCAGCATTTT
NA,TRBJ1-6,NA,TRBV5-6,CASSSGGPTYNSPLHF,TGTGCCAGCAGCTCCGGAGGCCCCACCTATAATTCACCCCTCCACTTT
NA,TRBJ2-7,NA,TRBV19,CASRSREGRNEQYF,TGTGCCAGTAGGAGCCGGGAAGGGAGAAACGAGCAGTACTTC
NA,TRBJ1-3,NA,TRBV7-2,CASSLAYPGNTIYF,TGTGCCAGCAGCTTAGCATATCCTGGAAACACCATATATTTT
NA,TRBJ2-7,TRBD2,TRBV9,CASSVVGGTEQYF,TGTGCCAGCAGCGTAGTGGGGGGGACCGAGCAGTACTTC
NA,TRBJ2-7,TRBD2,TRBV7-2,CASSSPLAGGTYEQYF,TGTGCCAGCAGCTCGCCTCTAGCGGGAGGGACCTACGAGCAGTACTTC
NA,TRBJ1-1,NA,TRBV6-2/TRBV6-3,CASSHHRELRRDTEAFF,TGTGCCAGCAGCCACCATAGGGAACTCCGGAGGGACACTGAAGCTTTCTTT
NA,TRBJ1-2,NA,TRBV6-5,CASRVQEEGYTF,TGTGCCAGCAGAGTACAGGAAGAAGGCTACACCTTC
NA,TRBJ2-3,NA,TRBV7-3,CASSLTSANTQYF,TGTGCCAGCAGCTTAACATCCGCTAATACGCAGTATTTT
NA,TRBJ1-1,NA,TRBV6-1,CASSGGGAFPNTEAFF,TGTGCCAGCAGTGGGGGAGGGGCCTTCCCGAACACTGAAGCTTTCTTT
NA,TRBJ2-7,NA,TRBV10-3,CAISESGLYEQYF,TGTGCCATCAGTGAGTCGGGCTTATACGAGCAGTACTTC
NA,TRBJ1-5,NA,TRBV9,CASSEDSSNQPQHF,TGTGCCAGCAGCGAAGACAGTAGCAATCAGCCCCAGCATTTT
few,TRBJ2-7,TRBD2,TRBV5-4,CASSLEGGGAPYEQYF,TGTGCCAGCAGCTTGGAAGGCGGGGGGGCACCCTACGAGCAGTACTTC
few,TRBJ1-6,NA,TRBV5-6,CASSFGQRHNSPLHF,TGTGCCAGCAGCTTCGGACAGCGTCATAATTCACCCCTCCACTTT
NA,TRBJ1-2,NA,TRBV3-1/TRBV3-2,CASSQDYGGSHNYGYTF,TGTGCCAGCAGCCAAGATTACGGAGGTAGCCACAACTATGGCTACACCTTC
NA,TRBJ1-5,NA,TRBV4-3,CASSQVARGASGYGNQPQHF,TGCGCCAGCAGCCAAGTGGCCAGGGGCGCTAGTGGCTACGGCAATCAGCCCCAGCATTTT
NA,TRBJ1-1,NA,TRBV7-9,CASSPQSLDTEAFF,TGTGCCAGCAGCCCTCAGTCATTGGACACTGAAGCTTTCTTT
NA,TRBJ1-3,NA,TRBV30,CAWSVRWELGNTIYF,TGTGCCTGGAGTGTAAGGTGGGAGCTTGGAAACACCATATATTTT
NA,TRBJ1-4,NA,TRBV12-3/TRBV12-4,CASSPEGEKLFF,TGTGCCAGCAGTCCGGAGGGGGAAAAACTGTTTTTT
NA,TRBJ2-7,TRBD2,TRBV5-1,CATAIRGGRNEQYF,TGCGCCACAGCAATACGGGGGGGCCGCAACGAGCAGTACTTC
once,TRBJ1-6,NA,TRBV9,CASSARVDLRGNSPLHF,TGTGCCAGCAGCGCCCGGGTGGACCTAAGGGGGAATTCACCCCTCCACTTT
NA,TRBJ1-3,TRBD1,TRBV11-2,CASSQGTGGNTIYF,TGTGCCAGCAGCCAAGGGACAGGAGGAAACACCATATATTTT
NA,TRBJ1-3,NA,TRBV28,CASSSTPPGSGNTIYF,TGTGCCAGCAGTTCCACCCCGCCAGGCTCGGGAAACACCATATATTTT
NA,TRBJ2-5,TRBD2,TRBV7-2,CASSLESGSRETQYF,TGTGCCAGCAGCTTGGAGAGCGGGAGTAGGGAGACCCAGTACTTC
NA,TRBJ1-2,TRBD1,TRBV30,CAWSVMGQGADYGYTF,TGTGCCTGGAGTGTAATGGGACAGGGGGCGGACTATGGCTACACCTTC
once,TRBJ2-1,NA,TRBV15,CAIASGDYNEQFF,TGTGCCATTGCAAGCGGTGACTACAATGAGCAGTTCTTC
NA,TRBJ1-1,NA,TRBV28,CASLQGRIRNTEAFF,TGTGCCAGCTTACAGGGTAGAATTAGAAACACTGAAGCTTTCTTT
once,TRBJ2-7,NA,TRBV7-2,CASSFSVASGESYEQYF,TGTGCCAGCAGCTTTAGCGTGGCGTCAGGGGAATCCTACGAGCAGTACTTC
NA,TRBJ1-2,TRBD1,TRBV4-2,CASSRDRGVDYGYTF,TGTGCCAGCAGCCGGGACAGGGGAGTCGACTATGGCTACACCTTC
NA,TRBJ2-7,NA,TRBV20-1,CSASITRRAYEQYF,TGCAGTGCTAGTATTACAAGGAGAGCCTACGAGCAGTACTTC
NA,TRBJ1-2,NA,TRBV30,CAWSVTGLTGYTF,TGTGCCTGGAGTGTAACAGGGTTAACAGGCTACACCTTC
NA,TRBJ2-3,NA,TRBV30,CALEADTQYF,TGTGCCTTAGAAGCTGATACGCAGTATTTT